The clone carrying this TCR beta chain was seen a handful of times. Its antigen is currently unknown. There are 14 residues in the CDR3. With 1 base clipped from V and 5 bases from J, the junction kept 4 bases outside the gene matches. The germline V gene encodes CDR1 SGHVS and CDR2 FQNEAQ. The sample belongs to a study of T cell repertoires in cytomegalovirus infection. Overall study context: Public TCR beta signatures marked donors with CMV infection and the matching HLA. Overall study results and limits: Dominating the ex vivo response were HLA-C-restricted CMV-specific TCR beta clonotypes. CMV carriers having the relevant HLA were flagged by cumulative public TCR beta family frequency.

MiXCR, applied by TCRdb to the reads, yields one record per CDR3 protein. The data show some 180,000 distinct CDR3 sequences, about a sixth seen once. The chain has TRBV7-8 and TRBJ1-2, with 7 positions matching TRBD1. The clonotype was recovered from a human donor in good health (CMV status not recorded). Some clones in this sample may be carry-over from other donors' samples. The specimen was CD8+ T cells from PBMCs. CDR3 residues: CASSLEGRGYGYTF. The DNA of the CDR3 is TGTGCCAGCAGCTTAGAGGGCAGGGGGTATGGCTACACCTTC.